The next 18 T cell receptor beta chains were all read from a single sample in a study of shared clonotypes between healthy human individuals. Only in-frame clones appear in the TCRdb table, and some are missing; sequencing was by immunoSEQ multiplex PCR. The sample has 640,000 or so clones, 60% to 80% seen once. The sequencing sample was made of memory CD4+ T cells sorted from blood. Subset of the sample: CD45RA-negative fraction. Source of these receptors: a woman in her 30s in good health.

The V call is TRBV5-4, the J call TRBJ2-3; tentative D call: TRBD1 (6 bases). V was trimmed by 4 bases and J by 1 base, leaving 19 bases between them. Per the germline V gene, CDR1 is SGHNT and CDR2 is YYREEE (reference sequence). The CDR3 totals 17 residues. CDR3 nucleotides: TGTGCCAGCAGCAGGGACCTAGGGGGAGCTCGCACAGATACGCAGTATTTT. It specifies CASSRDLGGARTDTQYF.

V usage is TRBV2 and J usage is TRBJ2-5; 13 bases line up with TRBD2. There are 16 residues in the CDR3. Germline V gene sequence: CDR1 SNHLY, CDR2 FYNNEI. After removal of 6 bases from V and 2 bases from J, the junction contained 6 bases not matched to a gene. CDR3 loop: CASSPGLAGIQETQYF. CDR3 in DNA: TGTGCCAGCAGCCCGGGACTAGCGGGAATTCAAGAGACCCAGTACTTC.

This clone was recorded only once. The genes are TRBV28 and TRBJ1-2; D is undetermined. This CDR3 is 12 amino acids long. V was pared by 7 bases and J by 8 bases, with 14 bases between. Germline V gives CDR1 MDHEN, CDR2 SYDVKM. DNA for the CDR3: TGTGCCAGCACGAACAGTTTCCGGGGCTACACCTTC. The encoded protein is CASTNSFRGYTF.

This clone was recorded many times. The V and J genes are TRBV5-1 and TRBJ2-7; TRBD1 is a possible D gene (6 bases). CDR3 length: 15 residues. Trimming stripped 4 bases from V and 2 bases from J, with 16 bases between. CDR1 and CDR2 (germline): SGHRS, YFSETQ. The chain's CDR3 is CASSPGRQVTYEQYF. The CDR3, as DNA: TGCGCCAGCAGCCCGGGAAGACAGGTAACCTACGAGCAGTACTTC.

The rearrangement uses TRBV7-9 and TRBJ2-7; the D is unclear. Between the trimmed V and J ends, which lost 3 bases and 0 bases, there was a span of 9 bases. Looked up from germline, CDR1 is SEHNR and CDR2 is FQNEAQ (reference sequence). This CDR3 comprises 14 residues. The CDR3 region has the DNA TGTGCCAGCAGCTTTTCCCTTAGCTCCTACGAGCAGTACTTC. Translated: CASSFSLSSYEQYF.

The rearrangement links TRBV6-6 to TRBJ1-2; 7 positions agree with TRBD1. The CDR3 loop spans 12 amino acids. Unmatched junction bases numbered 8, after V lost 8 bases and J lost 8 bases. Per the germline V gene, CDR1 is MNHNY and CDR2 is SVGAGI (reference sequence). The CDR3 nucleotides read TGTGCCAGCCGGCCTAGGGGGCGAGGCTACACCTTC. Translated: CASRPRGRGYTF.

There are a few counts of this clone. The CDR3 here is CASRWNMNTEAFF. The DNA of the CDR3 is TGTGCCAGCAGGTGGAATATGAACACTGAAGCTTTCTTT. The chain is built from TRBV2 and TRBJ1-1, with D unclear. This CDR3 spans 13 amino acids. Germline CDR1 reads SNHLY; CDR2 reads FYNNEI. Trimming removed 6 bases at V and 0 bases at J, with 8 bases between.

This chain links TRBV20-1 with TRBJ2-5, with D hard to call. Germline lookup yields CDR1 DFQATT and CDR2 SNEGSKA (reference sequence). Deletions cut 3 bases from V and 4 bases from J, with 6 bases between. The CDR3 is 11 residues long. In DNA, the CDR3 is TGCAGTGCTAGTAAGAGAGAGACCCAGTACTTC. The encoded protein is CSASKRETQYF.

This sequence joins TRBV28 and TRBJ1-1, with 7 bases aligning to TRBD1. Germline CDR1 and CDR2: MDHEN and SYDVKM. The CDR3 is 19 amino acids. Losses at the gene ends were 3 bases for V and 1 base for J; bases not matched to a gene: 17. CDR3 loop: CASSLTLGGGARRNTEAFF. The CDR3 DNA follows: TGTGCCAGCAGTTTGACCCTGGGAGGGGGCGCCAGGCGGAACACTGAAGCTTTCTTT.

This clone was seen a handful of times. This rearrangement joins TRBV6-6 to TRBJ1-3, with D perhaps matching TRBD1 (5 bases). Deletions cut 6 bases from V and 0 bases from J, with 12 bases between. CDR1 and CDR2 (germline): MNHNY, SVGAGI (reference sequence). The CDR3 spans 15 residues. This CDR3 reads CASSIGQSSGNTIYF. The CDR3 DNA reads as TGTGCCAGCAGCATTGGACAAAGCTCTGGAAACACCATATATTTT.

The V and J genes are TRBV6-5 and TRBJ1-2; TRBD1 is a possible D gene (6 bases). The germline V and J ends were trimmed by 5 bases and 5 bases, with 18 bases remaining between them. The CDR3 contains 15 residues. CDR1 and CDR2 from the germline V gene are MNHEY and SVGAGI. CDR3 bases: TGTGCCAGCAGTCCCACGGACAGCGCCCGATATGGCTACACCTTC. Translation: CASSPTDSARYGYTF.

This sequence joins TRBV19 and TRBJ2-7; 7 nucleotides match TRBD1. This CDR3 spans 14 amino acids. Germline values: CDR1 LNHDA, CDR2 SQIVND (reference sequence). The V and J ends lost 3 bases and 0 bases, in that order; junction bases with no gene match: 2. The CDR3 DNA sequence: TGTGCCAGTAGTATCAGGGGGAGCTCCTACGAGCAGTACTTC. It yields the protein CASSIRGSSYEQYF.

The gene calls are TRBV4-1 and TRBJ2-7, with D maybe TRBD1 (6 bases). Germline V CDR1 and CDR2: MGHRA, YSYEKL. Deletions cut 3 bases from V and 1 base from J, with 16 bases between. The CDR3 runs to 16 residues. This CDR3 reads CASSHLGQGRSYEQYF. In DNA, the CDR3 is TGCGCCAGCAGCCACCTCGGGCAGGGGCGGTCCTACGAGCAGTACTTC.

This clone was seen a few times. The J gene is TRBJ2-7, the V gene TRBV28, with 10 bases identical to TRBD1. Germline CDR1 and CDR2: MDHEN and SYDVKM. The CDR3 is 14 amino acids. After removal of 6 bases from V and 5 bases from J, the junction contained 7 bases not matched to a gene. The CDR3 sequence is CASRTTGGAHEQYF. The CDR3 coding sequence is TGTGCCAGCAGGACGACAGGGGGCGCACACGAGCAGTACTTC.

The chain has TRBV19 and TRBJ2-6; D is uncertain. The germline V and J ends were trimmed by 6 bases and 0 bases, with 6 bases remaining between them. CDR3 length: 14 amino acids. Germline lookup yields CDR1 LNHDA and CDR2 SQIVND (reference sequence). Written as DNA, the CDR3 is TGTGCCAGTAGCTTGAGCTCTGGGGCCAACGTCCTGACTTTC. Protein product: CASSLSSGANVLTF.

V and J are TRBV5-4 and TRBJ1-2; D is uncertain. This CDR3 is 14 amino acids long. Germline V gene sequence: CDR1 SGHNT, CDR2 YYREEE (reference sequence). The V end lost 1 base, the J end lost 7 bases, and 14 bases lay between the germline ends. The CDR3 region has the DNA TGTGCCAGCAGCTTGCAGCTCTCTAACGGTGGCTACACCTTC. It is translated as CASSLQLSNGGYTF.

A few counts support this clone. This chain links TRBV7-2 with TRBJ1-1; D gene uncertain. The CDR3 spans 15 residues. V was pared by 2 bases and J by 2 bases, with 12 bases between. CDR1 is SGHTA and CDR2 is FQGNSA in the germline V gene. CDR3 coding DNA: TGTGCCAGCAGCTTAACGGCAGTCGGCAACACTGAAGCTTTCTTT. It yields the protein CASSLTAVGNTEAFF.

This clone was seen more than once but under ten times. The chain's CDR3 is CASSQFWQGSSGANVLTF. Here the CDR3 DNA reads TGCGCCAGCAGCCAATTTTGGCAGGGAAGCTCTGGGGCCAACGTCCTGACTTTC. The chain has TRBV4-1 and TRBJ2-6, with a weak D call TRBD1 (5 bases). Per the germline V gene, CDR1 is MGHRA and CDR2 is YSYEKL. The CDR3 totals 18 residues. Trimming removed 2 bases at V and 0 bases at J, with 14 bases between.